This T cell receptor (beta chain) was sequenced in a study of blood T cell repertoires in COVID-19. Study summary: Specimens from acute and convalescent COVID-19 originated in the United States, Italy and Spain. From T cells, B-cell-depleted T cells, or PBMCs came the material, which was cDNA or gDNA.

The germline V gene has CDR1 SGHTA and CDR2 FQGTGA. With 3 bases removed from V and 5 bases from J, the gap between germline ends came to 11 bases. The CDR3 length is 13 residues. This clone was found once. Original methodology: Estimates of nucleated cell counts were drawn from the amplification of reference gene primers. Method: immunoSEQ multiplex PCR; TCRdb's copy keeps in-frame clones and lacks some. V and J calls and clone size are copied from that table; D and trimming were computed from the DNA. This table holds over 120,000 clones, approximately 90% found once. This TCR was sampled from a woman aged 50 to 60 with active or convalescent COVID-19. Source material: peripheral blood. The rearrangement joins TRBV7-3 to TRBJ2-7, with TRBD2 as a possible D gene (6 bases). The CDR3 reads CASSLEGWNEQYF. The CDR3 DNA is TGTGCCAGCAGCTTGGAGGGTTGGAACGAGCAGTACTTC. Drawing the rest from reference TRBV7-3 and TRBJ2-7, the complete variable domain is GAGVSQTPSNKVTEKGKYVELRCDPISGHTALYWYRQSLGQGPEFLIYFQGTGAADDSGLPNDRFFAVRPEGSVSTLKIQRTERGDSAVYLCASSLEGWNEQYFGPGTRLTVT.